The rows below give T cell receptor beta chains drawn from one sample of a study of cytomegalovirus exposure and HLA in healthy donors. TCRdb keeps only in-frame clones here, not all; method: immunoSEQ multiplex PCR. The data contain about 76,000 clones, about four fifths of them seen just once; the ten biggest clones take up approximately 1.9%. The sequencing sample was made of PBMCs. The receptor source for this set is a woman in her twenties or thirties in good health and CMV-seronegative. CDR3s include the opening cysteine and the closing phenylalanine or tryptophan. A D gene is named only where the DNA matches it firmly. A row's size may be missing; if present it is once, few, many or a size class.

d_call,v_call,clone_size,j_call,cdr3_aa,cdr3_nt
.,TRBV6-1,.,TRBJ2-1,CASSEAINVLSTGPDEQFF,TGTGCCAGCAGTGAAGCGATTAATGTATTGTCCACAGGCCCGGATGAGCAGTTCTTC
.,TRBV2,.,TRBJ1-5,CASSEDRPTGNQPQHF,TGTGCCAGCAGTGAAGACAGACCCACGGGAAATCAGCCCCAGCATTTT
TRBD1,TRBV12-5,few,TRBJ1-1,CASGPDRQGVEAFF,TGTGCTAGTGGTCCCGACCGACAGGGGGTTGAAGCTTTCTTT
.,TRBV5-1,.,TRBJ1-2,CASSLSGQGNYGYTF,TGCGCCAGCAGCTTGTCAGGGCAGGGGAATTATGGCTACACCTTC
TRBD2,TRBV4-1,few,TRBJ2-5,CASSQEKGKAAAGVGEEETQYF,TGCGCCAGCAGCCAAGAGAAAGGCAAAGCGGCGGCGGGAGTAGGGGAGGAAGAGACCCAGTACTTC
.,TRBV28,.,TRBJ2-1,CASSLSHSANEQFF,TGTGCCAGCAGCTTATCACATAGCGCGAATGAGCAGTTCTTC
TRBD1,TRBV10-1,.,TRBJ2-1,CASSESPGTGSRGWQFF,TGCGCCAGCAGTGAGTCGCCAGGGACAGGGAGCAGGGGTTGGCAGTTCTTC
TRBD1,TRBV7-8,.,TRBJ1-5,CASSSGQGSGQPQHF,TGTGCCAGCAGCTCTGGACAGGGTTCGGGTCAGCCCCAGCATTTT
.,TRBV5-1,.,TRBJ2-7,CASSRGRERYEQYF,TGCGCCAGCAGCCGGGGGCGGGAGAGGTACGAGCAGTACTTC
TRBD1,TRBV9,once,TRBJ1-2,CASQGTANYGYTF,TGTGCCAGCCAAGGGACAGCTAACTATGGCTACACCTTC
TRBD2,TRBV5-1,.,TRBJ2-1,CASSLGTSFYRYNEQFF,TGCGCCAGCAGCTTGGGGACTAGCTTCTACCGCTACAATGAGCAGTTCTTC
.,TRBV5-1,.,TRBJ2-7,CASSLYAGTYEQYF,TGCGCCAGCAGCTTGTATGCAGGCACATACGAGCAGTACTTC
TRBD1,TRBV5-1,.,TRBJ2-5,CASTEYAGTGLQETQYF,TGCGCCAGCACTGAATACGCCGGGACAGGGCTCCAAGAGACCCAGTACTTC
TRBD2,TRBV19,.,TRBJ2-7,CASSRGLAGDYEQYF,TGTGCCAGTAGTCGGGGACTAGCGGGAGACTACGAGCAGTACTTC
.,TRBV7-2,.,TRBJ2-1,CASSPGSYNEQFF,TGTGCCAGCAGCCCAGGGTCGTACAATGAGCAGTTCTTC
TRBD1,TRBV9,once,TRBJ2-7,CASSLQDRASYEQYF,TGTGCCAGCAGCCTTCAGGACAGGGCCTCCTACGAGCAGTACTTC
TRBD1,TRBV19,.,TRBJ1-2,CASSSDLQGARYGYTF,TGTGCCAGTAGTAGTGACCTGCAGGGGGCGAGGTATGGCTACACCTTC
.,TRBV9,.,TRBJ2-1,CASSSRTGSSMDEQFF,TGTGCCAGCAGCTCACGGACGGGATCTAGCATGGATGAGCAGTTCTTC
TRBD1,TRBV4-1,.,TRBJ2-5,CASSQDMRTGWQETQYF,TGCGCCAGCAGCCAAGATATGAGGACAGGGTGGCAAGAGACCCAGTACTTC
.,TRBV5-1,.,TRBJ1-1,CASSLDRMAVAFF,TGCGCCAGCAGCTTGGACCGAATGGCTGTGGCTTTCTTT
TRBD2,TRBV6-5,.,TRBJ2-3,CASSYSWTSNTDTQYF,TGTGCCAGCAGTTACTCTTGGACTAGCAACACAGATACGCAGTATTTT
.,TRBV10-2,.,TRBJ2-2,CASRAGRAGELFF,TGCGCCAGCAGGGCGGGAAGGGCCGGGGAGCTGTTTTTT
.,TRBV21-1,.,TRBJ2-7,CASSKGSRGPSYEQYF,TGTGCCAGCAGCAAAGGGTCCAGGGGGCCGTCCTACGAGCAGTACTTC
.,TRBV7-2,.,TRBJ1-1,CASSLRRPRDTEAFF,TGTGCCAGCAGCTTACGGAGGCCCCGAGACACTGAAGCTTTCTTT
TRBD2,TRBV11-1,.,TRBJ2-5,CASSLLAGVGEQYF,TGTGCCAGCAGCCTACTAGCGGGAGTAGGGGAGCAGTACTTC
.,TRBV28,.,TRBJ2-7,CASSPRLVAGYEQYF,TGTGCCAGCAGTCCCAGACTAGTCGCTGGCTACGAGCAGTACTTC
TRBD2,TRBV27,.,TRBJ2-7,CASRELAGGREQYF,TGTGCCAGCCGAGAACTAGCGGGAGGGCGAGAGCAGTACTTC
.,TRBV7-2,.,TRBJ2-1,CASSFGGSGGQFF,TGTGCCAGCAGCTTTGGGGGGAGCGGCGGGCAGTTCTTC
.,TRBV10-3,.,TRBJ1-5,CAISRGMVDQPQHF,TGTGCCATTAGCCGGGGTATGGTAGATCAGCCCCAGCATTTT
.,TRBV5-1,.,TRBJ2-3,CASSLGLNTDTQYF,TGCGCCAGCAGCCTAGGACTCAATACAGATACGCAGTATTTT
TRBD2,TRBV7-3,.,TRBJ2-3,CASSPTSVTDTQYF,TGTGCCAGCAGCCCGACTAGCGTCACAGATACGCAGTATTTT
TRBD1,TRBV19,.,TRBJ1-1,CASSIPNRGDTEAFF,TGTGCCAGTAGTATACCAAACAGGGGAGACACTGAAGCTTTCTTT
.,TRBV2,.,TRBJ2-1,CASSGRYEQFF,TGTGCCAGCAGTGGGAGGTATGAGCAGTTCTTC
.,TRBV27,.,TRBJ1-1,CASSPLGVREAFF,TGTGCCAGCAGTCCCCTCGGAGTCCGGGAAGCTTTCTTT
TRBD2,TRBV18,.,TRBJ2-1,CASSPPGLAGEEQFF,TGTGCCAGCTCACCACCGGGACTAGCGGGGGAAGAGCAGTTCTTC
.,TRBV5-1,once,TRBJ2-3,CASSLRQVTDTQYF,TGCGCCAGCAGCTTGAGGCAGGTTACAGATACGCAGTATTTT
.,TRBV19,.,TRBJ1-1,CASSIAGGGWTEAFF,TGTGCCAGTAGTATAGCGGGGGGCGGTTGGACTGAAGCTTTCTTT
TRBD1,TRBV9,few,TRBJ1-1,CASSPGDSMNTEAFF,TGTGCCAGCAGCCCGGGGGACAGCATGAACACTGAAGCTTTCTTT
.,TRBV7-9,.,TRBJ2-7,CASREGGPAYEQYF,TGTGCCAGCAGGGAGGGGGGGCCCGCCTACGAGCAGTACTTC
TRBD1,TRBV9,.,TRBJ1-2,CASSASDRVRLGYGYTF,TGTGCCAGCAGCGCAAGCGACAGGGTAAGGCTTGGCTATGGCTACACCTTC
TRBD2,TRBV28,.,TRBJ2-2,CASSLLAGAGSTGELFF,TGTGCCAGCAGTTTACTAGCGGGAGCCGGGAGCACCGGGGAGCTGTTTTTT
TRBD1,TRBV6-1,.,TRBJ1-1,CASREDRGTEAFF,TGTGCCAGCAGAGAAGACAGGGGCACTGAAGCTTTCTTT
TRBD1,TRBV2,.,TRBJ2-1,CASRTLTGDSYNEQFF,TGTGCCAGCAGGACCCTTACAGGGGACTCCTACAATGAGCAGTTCTTC
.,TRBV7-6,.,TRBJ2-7,CASSMAGTISYEQYF,TGTGCCAGCAGCATGGCCGGGACAATCTCCTACGAGCAGTACTTC
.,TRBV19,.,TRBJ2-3,CASRPRGASTDTQYF,TGTGCCAGTAGGCCCCGGGGGGCTAGCACAGATACGCAGTATTTT
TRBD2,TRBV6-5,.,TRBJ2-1,CATSLAGHEQFF,TGTGCCACCTCACTAGCGGGACATGAGCAGTTCTTC
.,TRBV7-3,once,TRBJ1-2,CASSSGVGYTF,TGTGCCAGCAGCTCAGGGGTTGGCTACACCTTC
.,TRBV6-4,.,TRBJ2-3,CASSDSAGAADTQYF,TGTGCCAGCAGTGACTCCGCAGGGGCCGCAGATACGCAGTATTTT
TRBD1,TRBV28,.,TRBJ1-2,CASSGDSYYGYTF,TGTGCCAGCAGCGGGGACAGCTACTATGGCTACACCTTC
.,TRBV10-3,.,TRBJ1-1,CAISEPGANTEAFF,TGTGCCATCAGTGAACCAGGGGCGAACACTGAAGCTTTCTTT
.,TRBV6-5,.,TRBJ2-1,CASSYLGLENNEQFF,TGTGCCAGCAGTTACCTGGGTCTAGAGAACAATGAGCAGTTCTTC
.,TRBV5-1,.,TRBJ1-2,CASSLAGREGSSYGYTF,TGCGCCAGCAGCTTGGCGGGACGGGAGGGTTCTAGCTATGGCTACACCTTC
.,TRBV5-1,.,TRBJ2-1,CASSLGRGADNEQFF,TGCGCCAGCAGCCTGGGACGGGGAGCGGACAATGAGCAGTTCTTC
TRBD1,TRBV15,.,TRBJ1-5,CATSTLANWAGGVHQPQHF,TGTGCCACCAGCACCCTCGCGAATTGGGCAGGGGGCGTTCATCAGCCCCAGCATTTT
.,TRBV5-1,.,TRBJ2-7,CASSLSGDAYEQYF,TGCGCCAGCAGCTTATCTGGAGATGCCTACGAGCAGTACTTC